The 10 T cell receptor beta chains below were found in one sample sequenced in a study of shared clonotypes between healthy human individuals. Sequencing used immunoSEQ multiplex PCR; TCRdb keeps in-frame clones, though not all of them. The sample lists about 2.4 million clones, over 85% seen once, with around 0.37% in the top ten. The sample was naive CD4+ T cells from PBMCs. The subset was: CD45RA+ positively selected. The receptors here all came from a man younger than 30 in good health. Some clones in this sample may be carry-over from other donors' samples.

The rearrangement joins TRBV7-9 to TRBJ2-7; D ambiguous. The germline CDR1 and CDR2 sequences are SEHNR and FQNEAQ (reference sequence). CDR3 length equals 16 residues. The V end lost 0 bases, the J end lost 8 bases, and 20 bases lay between the germline ends. CDR3 bases: TGTGCCAGCAGCTTAGCTTTCGAGCTGGGTAGGGATAAGCAGTACTTC. Translating gives CASSLAFELGRDKQYF.

Note on this clone: This same CDR3 is encoded by further DNA sequences in the sample. V gene TRBV5-4 combines with J gene TRBJ2-7; D is unresolved. The CDR3 contains 14 residues. V dropped 0 bases and J dropped 2 bases, with 9 bases sitting between them. Germline V lookup: CDR1 SGHNT, CDR2 YYREEE (reference sequence). CDR3 residues: CASSLGQETYEQYF. In nucleotides, the CDR3 is TGTGCCAGCAGCTTGGGGCAGGAGACCTACGAGCAGTACTTC. The entire variable domain, with the rest obtained from reference TRBV5-4 and TRBJ2-7, is as follows: ETGVTQSPTHLIKTRGQQVTLRCSSQSGHNTVSWYQQALGQGPQFIFQYYREEENGRGNFPPRFSGLQFPNYSSELNVNALELDDSALYLCASSLGQETYEQYFGPGTRLTVT.

The CDR3 spells CASRPAGRGYEKLFF. The DNA for the CDR3 is TGTGCCAGCAGACCGGCGGGACGCGGATACGAAAAACTGTTTTTT. The V call is TRBV27, the J call TRBJ1-4; D possibly corresponds to TRBD1 (5 bases). This CDR3 comprises 15 residues. Per germline, CDR1 MNHEY and CDR2 SMNVEV (reference sequence). Trimming left V 6 bases short and J 8 bases short, with 19 bases between. The whole variable domain, remainder taken from reference TRBV27 and TRBJ1-4, is EAQVTQNPRYLITVTGKKLTVTCSQNMNHEYMSWYRQDPGLGLRQIYYSMNVEVTDKGDVPEGYKVSRKEKRNFPLILESPSPNQTSLYFCASRPAGRGYEKLFFGSGTQLSVL.

As regards this clone: The junction shows a germline mismatch at one end, possibly a read error. V and J are TRBV2 and TRBJ2-7; 7 bases align to TRBD2. CDR1 SNHLY and CDR2 FYNNEI come from the germline V gene. This CDR3 spans 11 amino acids. The CDR3 loop reads CASSDEAGREF. The CDR3 DNA reads as TGTGCCAGCAGTGATGAGGCAGGGCGGGAGTTC.

The chain uses TRBV5-1 and TRBJ1-6; 7 positions match TRBD1. Germline loops: CDR1 SGHRS, CDR2 YFSETQ. CDR3 length: 14 amino acids. After removal of 6 bases from V and 6 bases from J, the junction contained 6 bases not matched to a gene. This chain's CDR3 is CASTSGTANSPLHF. In DNA form, the CDR3 reads TGCGCCAGCACATCCGGGACAGCTAATTCACCCCTCCACTTT. The full variable domain, its missing parts supplied by reference TRBV5-1 and TRBJ1-6, is KAGVTQTPRYLIKTRGQQVTLSCSPISGHRSVSWYQQTPGQGLQFLFEYFSETQRNKGNFPGRFSGRQFSNSRSEMNVSTLELGDSALYLCASTSGTANSPLHFGNGTRLTVT.

The chain carries TRBV14 and TRBJ1-2; possibly TRBD1 for D (5 bases). The CDR3 runs to 13 residues. CDR1 is SGHDN and CDR2 is FVKESK in the germline V gene. The V gene lost 0 bases and the J gene lost 8 bases, with 10 bases spanning the gap. CDR3 loop: CASSQETGRGYTF. Written as DNA, the CDR3 is TGTGCCAGCAGCCAAGAAACAGGTCGGGGCTACACCTTC.

The rearrangement links TRBV28 to TRBJ1-3, with D possibly matching TRBD1 (6 bases). With 4 bases removed from V and 4 bases from J, the gap between germline ends came to 11 bases. The CDR3 consists of 14 residues. Germline lookup yields CDR1 MDHEN and CDR2 SYDVKM. CDR3 sequence reads: CASSWGAVGNTIYF. For the CDR3, the DNA is TGTGCCAGCAGTTGGGGGGCGGTAGGAAACACCATATATTTT.

The V call is TRBV15, the J call TRBJ2-1; 8 bases are shared with TRBD2. The CDR3 runs to 16 residues. Looked up from germline, CDR1 is LNHNV and CDR2 is YYDKDF (reference sequence). V dropped 3 bases and J dropped 0; count of bases not matched to a gene: 4. The CDR3 sequence is CATSRRRGASYNEQFF. For the CDR3, the DNA is TGTGCCACCAGCAGGAGGCGGGGGGCCTCCTACAATGAGCAGTTCTTC.

V and J are TRBV28 and TRBJ1-5, with D unresolved. The V end lost 10 bases, the J end lost 0 bases, and 13 bases lay between the germline ends. From germline, CDR1 is MDHEN and CDR2 SYDVKM. This CDR3 has 14 residues. The CDR3: CANGPLYSNQPQHF. Here the CDR3 DNA reads TGTGCCAACGGCCCCCTATATAGCAATCAGCCCCAGCATTTT.

The V call is TRBV28, the J call TRBJ2-2; D ambiguous. V was cut by 6 bases and J by 10 bases, with 9 bases left in between. Germline V gene data show CDR1 as MDHEN and CDR2 as SYDVKM. The CDR3 loop spans 11 amino acids. CDR3 sequence reads: CASSLGLELFF. The DNA for the CDR3 is TGTGCCAGCAGCCTAGGGTTGGAGCTGTTTTTT.